The present TCR beta chain was sequenced within a study of tumour-infiltrating T cells in Burkitt lymphoma. Study-wide context: The Burkitt lymphoma cohort spanned all epidemiological subtypes. Productive clonality predicted overall and progression-free survival. Study conclusions and caveats: Public clonotypes, several, appeared across numerous Burkitt lymphoma patients.

Clones were sequenced by immunoSEQ multiplex PCR, and TCRdb holds only the in-frame ones, with some missing. The table lists approximately 46,000 clones, roughly 30% of them singletons. On this clone itself: The target antigen is unknown.

Germline V gene data show CDR1 as MDHEN and CDR2 as SYDVKM. This CDR3 has 15 residues. V lost 2 bases to trimming and J lost 7 bases; unmatched junction nucleotides: 10. This TCR derives from a human donor with Burkitt lymphoma. The chain couples TRBV28 to TRBJ2-7; 8 bases match TRBD1. The sequencing sample was made of tumor tissue. The CDR3 protein is CASSLGGQGAGEQYF. CDR3 sequence (DNA): TGTGCCAGCAGTTTAGGGGGGCAGGGGGCTGGAGAGCAGTACTTC.